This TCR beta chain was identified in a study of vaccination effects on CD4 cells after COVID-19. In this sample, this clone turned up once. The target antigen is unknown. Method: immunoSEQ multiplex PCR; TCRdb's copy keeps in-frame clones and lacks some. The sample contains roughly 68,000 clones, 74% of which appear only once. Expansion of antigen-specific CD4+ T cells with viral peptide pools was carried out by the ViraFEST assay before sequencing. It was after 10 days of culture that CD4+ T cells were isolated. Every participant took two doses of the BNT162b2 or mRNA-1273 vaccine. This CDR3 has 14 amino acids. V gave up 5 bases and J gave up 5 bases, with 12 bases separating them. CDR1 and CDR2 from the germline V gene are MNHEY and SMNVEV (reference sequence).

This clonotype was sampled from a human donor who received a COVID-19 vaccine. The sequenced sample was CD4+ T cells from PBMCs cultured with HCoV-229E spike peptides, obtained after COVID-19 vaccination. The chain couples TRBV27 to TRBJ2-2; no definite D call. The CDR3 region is CASSDSTGTGELFF. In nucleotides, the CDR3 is TGTGCCAGCAGTGACTCAACGGGTACCGGGGAGCTGTTTTTT.